The rows below give T cell receptor delta chains drawn from one sample of a study of gamma-delta chains in newborns, infants, children. TCRdb ran CATT on the reads. The sample comprises approximately 11,000 delta-chain clones, approximately 9% of which are singletons, and approximately 4% rests with the top ten. The material sequenced was blood. Receptor source: a child who was a newborn, infant or young child, either healthy, febrile or measles-vaccinated (not recorded which). Both conserved end residues are part of each CDR3. A D gene is named only where the DNA matches it firmly. Size values are once, few and many counts, or a class for expanded clones, and some rows have none.

TRDJ1 | TRDD3 | 17 | TRDV2 | few | TGTGCCTGTGACACCGTGCTGGGGGTCCAGTACACCGATAAACTCATCTTT | CACDTVLGVQYTDKLIF
TRDJ1 | TRDD3 | 20 | TRDV1 | . | TGTGCTCTTGGATGGAAATGGGGGATACATAAGCTCAACTACACCGATAAACTCATCTTT | CALGWKWGIHKLNYTDKLIF
TRDJ3 | TRDD3 | 20 | TRDV2 | . | TGTGCCTGTGACTCCTACTGGGGGATACGCGATTCCTGGGACACCCGACAGATGTTTTTC | CACDSYWGIRDSWDTRQMFF
TRDJ1 | . | 14 | TRDV2 | . | TGTGCCTGTGACCCTGTGGGGATTGATAAAAAACTCATCTTT | CACDPVGIDKKLIF
TRDJ3 | TRDD3 | 21 | TRDV2 | . | TGTGCCTGTGACTCGTTACTGGGGGATACGCGGAGTTCCTGGGACACCCGACAGATGTTTTTC | CACDSLLGDTRSSWDTRQMFF
TRDJ3 | . | 20 | TRDV2 | . | TGTGCCTGTGACACCGTTTCGCGGGGGGCCAGCTCCTGGGACACCCGACAGATGTTTTTC | CACDTVSRGASSWDTRQMFF
TRDJ1 | TRDD3 | 14 | TRDV2 | . | TGTGCCTGTGACCCCCTACTGGGGGACTATAAACTCATCTTT | CACDPLLGDYKLIF
TRDJ3 | TRDD3 | 19 | TRDV2 | few | TGTGCCTGTGACACGGCTGGGGGCCGAAGCTCCTGGGACACCCGACAGATGTTTTTC | CACDTAGGRSSWDTRQMFF
TRDJ2 | . | 18 | TRDV2 | few | TGTGCCTGTGACACCTTGTCCCATCATGCCCATTTGACAGCACAACTCTTCTTT | CACDTLSHHAHLTAQLFF
TRDJ1 | . | 17 | TRDV2 | . | TGTGCCTGTGACACCGTGGATTCCCGGCGTCACACCGATAAACTCATCTTT | CACDTVDSRRHTDKLIF
TRDJ1 | . | 16 | TRDV1 | few | TGTGCTCTTGGGGAAACGCCAGTGCGGTACACCGATAAACTCATCTTT | CALGETPVRYTDKLIF
TRDJ1 | . | 14 | TRDV3 | few | TGTGCCCTCCGGGATCCGTGTCCGGACGATAAACTCATCTTT | CALRDPCPDDKLIF
TRDJ1 | TRDD3 | 16 | TRDV2 | . | TGTGCCTGTGACAGACTGGGGGATACGCGCACCGATAAACTCATCTTT | CACDRLGDTRTDKLIF
TRDJ3 | . | 18 | TRDV2 | few | TGTGCCTGTGACACCGCGGGGCCCAGCTCCTGGGACACCCGACAGATGTTTTTC | CACDTAGPSSWDTRQMFF
TRDJ1 | TRDD3 | 18 | TRDV2 | few | TGTGCCTGTGACACCGTCGGTTCTGGGGGTGCGGGTACCGATAAACTCATCTTT | CACDTVGSGGAGTDKLIF
TRDJ3 | TRDD3 | 18 | TRDV2 | few | TGTGCCTGTGACACCGTCGGGGGATTTCTCTGGGACACCCGACAGATGTTTTTC | CACDTVGGFLWDTRQMFF
TRDJ1 | TRDD3 | 17 | TRDV2 | . | TGTGCCTGTAGCTCGCTGGGGGATACGCGTACAACCGATAAACTCATCTTT | CACSSLGDTRTTDKLIF
TRDJ1 | TRDD3 | 19 | TRAV29/DV5 | . | TGTGCAGCAAGCGCGCGTTGGGGGATATCCCCGTACTACACCGATAAACTCATCTTT | CAASARWGISPYYTDKLIF
TRDJ1 | . | 15 | TRDV2 | few | TGTGCCTGTGGCACCCTGGACGGATACACCGATAAACTCATCTTT | CACGTLDGYTDKLIF
TRDJ1 | TRDD3 | 15 | TRDV2 | . | TGTGCCTGTGACAAACTGGGGGACTACACCGATAAACTCATCTTT | CACDKLGDYTDKLIF
TRDJ1 | TRDD3 | 15 | TRDV2 | few | TGTGCCTGTGACCCCCTGGGGGATAGCGCCGATAAACTCATCTTT | CACDPLGDSADKLIF
TRDJ1 | . | 14 | TRDV2 | few | TGTGCCAGTGACAACTTGGATAACACCGATAAACTCATCTTT | CASDNLDNTDKLIF
TRDJ1 | TRDD3 | 18 | TRDV2 | few | TGTGCCTGTGACCCTGTACTGGGGGATCAGGGTACCACCGATAAACTCATCTTT | CACDPVLGDQGTTDKLIF
TRDJ1 | TRDD3 | 15 | TRDV2 | few | TGTGCCCGTGACACCGTGGGGGAATACACCGATAAACTCATCTTT | CARDTVGEYTDKLIF
TRDJ3 | TRDD3 | 16 | TRDV2 | . | TGTGCCTGTGACACCGCTGGGGGCTGGGACACCCGACAGATGTTTTTC | CACDTAGGWDTRQMFF
TRDJ1 | . | 19 | TRDV1 | . | TGTGCTCTTGGGGAACAAAACCTACGTTGTTGGACGTACACCGATAAACTCATCTTT | CALGEQNLRCWTYTDKLIF
TRDJ1 | TRDD3 | 15 | TRDV2 | . | TGTGCCTGTGACACCGTGGGGGAGGTCGCCGATAAACTCATCTTT | CACDTVGEVADKLIF
TRDJ1 | TRDD3 | 14 | TRDV2 | . | TGTGCCTGTGACACCCTGGGGGATTCGGATAAACTCATCTTT | CACDTLGDSDKLIF
TRDJ1 | TRDD3 | 20 | TRDV2 | few | TGTGCCTGTAACACCGTCGTGGGGCCCTTACTGGGGGATACGTCCGATAAACTCATCTTT | CACNTVVGPLLGDTSDKLIF